Included here is one T cell receptor (beta chain) sequence, with context. Antigen unknown. The data were obtained in a study of siplizumab effects on memory and regulatory T cells. Points from the study as a whole: Siplizumab significantly reduced alloreactive sequences traceable to unstimulated CD4+ memory cells. There was no confirmation of the suppressive function of proliferating Tregs from siplizumab cultures.

The assay covered 95,000 to 100,000 TCR templates per sample. Using immunoSEQ multiplex PCR, the repertoire was profiled, and TCRdb retains in-frame clones only, with some absent. The sample contains some 99,000 clones, about 91% of which appear only once. The sample comprised Tregs sorted from blood. The sequence derives from a human donor in good health.

CDR3 coding DNA: TGTGCCAGCTCACCACGGGGGGGAACTAATCAGCCCCAGCATTTT. Amino acid sequence: CASSPRGGTNQPQHF. The chain has TRBV18 and TRBJ1-5; the D gene is possibly TRBD1 (5 bases). Per the germline V gene, CDR1 is KGHSH and CDR2 is LQKENI. CDR3 length: 15 residues. V dropped 1 base and J dropped 4 bases, with 11 bases sitting between them.